This T cell receptor beta chain was sequenced for a study of a mutant IDH1 vaccine in newly diagnosed glioma. As for the study in general: Vaccine dosing followed radiotherapy by 4-6 weeks, or accompanied temozolomide cycles. Sex distribution of treated patients was approximately 62% male and approximately 38% female; mean age was around 40 years.

This clone was seen only a few times. Its target is unknown. This CDR3 contains 15 residues. CDR1 SGHRS and CDR2 YFSETQ come from the germline V gene. V lost 4 bases and J lost 7, with 15 bases in between. As to time point: week 35, safety follow-up. Doses consisted of 300 ug of mutant IDH1 20-mer peptide each, paired with topical imiquimod. Assay used: immunoSEQ multiplex PCR; TCRdb lists only in-frame clones, some missing. The sample includes about 48,000 clones, 65% to 80% of them seen just once. Study-wide points: Pseudoprogression appears to have had no connection to changes in top peripheral T cell clonotypes.

V is TRBV5-1 and J is TRBJ1-6, with D perhaps matching TRBD1 (6 bases). This sequence was found in a man aged 35 to 55 with glioma. The specimen comprised PBMCs, sampled from a glioma patient whose treatment included an IDH1 peptide vaccine. DNA of the CDR3: TGCGCCAGCAGCCCCACGGACAGCCTAAATTCACCCCTCCACTTT. Its protein product is CASSPTDSLNSPLHF. The complete variable domain, with remaining parts taken from reference TRBV5-1 and TRBJ1-6, reads KAGVTQTPRYLIKTRGQQVTLSCSPISGHRSVSWYQQTPGQGLQFLFEYFSETQRNKGNFPGRFSGRQFSNSRSEMNVSTLELGDSALYLCASSPTDSLNSPLHFGNGTRLTVT.